The entry that follows covers one T cell receptor beta chain sequence. Source study methods: The authors estimated nucleated cell counts from reference gene primer amplification. Method: immunoSEQ multiplex PCR; TCRdb's copy keeps in-frame clones and lacks some. Clone size and V and J calls were adopted from that table, with D and trimming inferred from the DNA. This table has 150,000 to 200,000 clones, about 87% appearing once. This CDR3 region has 14 residues. The junction had 12 bases not matched to a gene; V was cut back by 9 bases and J by 5 bases. CDR1 is LNHDA and CDR2 is SQIVND in the germline V gene (reference sequence). This sample was taken from a study of blood T cell repertoires in COVID-19. Study-level information: Samples of COVID-19 (acute and convalescent) were obtained from the United States, Italy and Spain. T cells, B-cell-depleted T cells, or PBMCs supplied cDNA or gDNA.

Seattle cases were enrolled at active infection and followed longitudinally. The receptor comes from a man aged 60-69 years with COVID-19, enrolled during active disease. Sequencing input: peripheral blood. The chain is built from TRBV19 and TRBJ2-7; 8 positions match TRBD2. This chain's CDR3 is CASRDSGSPHEQYF. The CDR3 DNA reads as TGTGCCAGCCGCGACAGCGGGAGCCCCCACGAGCAGTACTTC. Variable domain in full (rest from reference TRBV19 and TRBJ2-7): DGGITQSPKYLFRKEGQNVTLSCEQNLNHDAMYWYRQDPGQGLRLIYYSQIVNDFQKGDIAEGYSVSREKKESFPLTVTSAQKNPTAFYLCASRDSGSPHEQYFGPGTRLTVT.